Listed here are 29 T cell receptor beta chains from one sample, sequenced in a study of human T cells and chemical hapten exposure. TCRdb re-analysed the RACE reads in MiXCR, keeping a single row per CDR3 protein. Counted here are a few hundred thousand distinct CDR3 sequences, roughly 5% occurring once; the ten biggest clones make up about 2.1%. Indicated time point: patch test 1, 2 weeks after DPC sensitization. As for treatment: therapeutic diphenylcyclopropenone sensitization with weekly scalp DPC. The source material was whole blood, sampled in connection with sensitization to the hapten diphenylcyclopropenone (DPC). The origin of the receptors is a woman aged 45 to 65 with alopecia areata. Some clones in this sample may be carry-over from other donors' samples.

This clonotype was observed a few times. The genes are TRBV18 and TRBJ1-2; 11 bases are a match to TRBD1. Trimming removed 3 bases from V and 4 bases from J; junction bases left unmatched: 4. The CDR3 runs to 15 residues. Germline V gives CDR1 KGHSH, CDR2 LQKENI. This CDR3 is CASSPPGQGGYGYTF. The CDR3, as DNA: TGTGCCAGCTCACCTCCGGGACAGGGGGGCTATGGCTACACCTTC. The entire variable domain, with the rest obtained from reference TRBV18 and TRBJ1-2, is as follows: NAGVMQNPRHLVRRRGQEARLRCSPMKGHSHVYWYRQLPEEGLKFMVYLQKENIIDESGMPKERFSAEFPKEGPSILRIQQVVRGDSAAYFCASSPPGQGGYGYTFGSGTRLTVV.

This clonotype was seen ten or more times. As DNA, the CDR3 is TGCAGCCCCCTCGGCAATGAGCAGTTCTTC. Protein: CSPLGNEQFF. The genes are TRBV29-1 and TRBJ2-1, with D unresolved. The CDR3 length is 10 residues. CDR1 SQVTM and CDR2 ANQGSEA come from the germline V gene. The V gene lost 8 bases and the J gene lost 6 bases, with 8 bases spanning the gap.

At least ten counts were recorded for this clonotype. The gene calls are TRBV25-1 and TRBJ2-3; tentative D call: TRBD2 (5 bases). Deletions cut 8 bases from V and 4 bases from J, with 10 bases between. Looked up from germline, CDR1 is MGHDK and CDR2 is SYGVNS. This CDR3 comprises 12 residues. CDR3 in DNA: TGTGCCAGCGCACTAGACTCAGATACGCAGTATTTT. It encodes CASALDSDTQYF.

This clonotype was recorded many times. CDR3 DNA: TGTGCTAGTGGTTTGGGCGGACAGGGCGACTATGGCTACACCTTC. Translating it yields CASGLGGQGDYGYTF. The J gene is TRBJ1-2, the V gene TRBV12-5; 8 nucleotides line up with TRBD1. V shed 1 base and J 3 bases; nucleotides not matched to a gene: 4. Per the germline V gene, CDR1 is LGHNT and CDR2 is FRNRAP. The CDR3 spans 15 residues.

This clonotype was counted between two and nine times. This sequence joins TRBV6-6 and TRBJ1-5; 7 bases align to TRBD1. Germline values: CDR1 MNHNY, CDR2 SVGAGI (reference sequence). Trimming removed 5 bases from V and 6 bases from J; junction bases left unmatched: 10. This CDR3 is built from 15 residues. The CDR3 nucleotides are TGTGCCAGCAGTCCTACAGGGGATGAGGGTCAGCCCCAGCATTTT. It codes for CASSPTGDEGQPQHF.

There are a few counts of this clonotype. V gene TRBV6-5 combines with J gene TRBJ1-6; D remains ambiguous. CDR3 length: 15 amino acids. The germline V gene has CDR1 MNHEY and CDR2 SVGAGI. Trimming removed 5 bases at V and 10 bases at J, with 18 bases between. This chain's CDR3 is CASSPLGEGISPLHF. In DNA form, the CDR3 reads TGTGCCAGCAGTCCCCTCGGGGAGGGTATCTCACCCCTCCACTTT.

This clonotype was recorded at least ten times. CDR3 DNA sequence: TGCGCCAGCAGCCAAGATGGGGGTTACAATGAGCAGTTCTTC. Amino acids: CASSQDGGYNEQFF. The chain employs TRBV4-3 and TRBJ2-1; D may be TRBD1 or TRBD2 (5 bases each). Trimming shortened V by 0 bases and J by 4 bases, and 7 bases separated the two germline ends. In germline, CDR1 is LGHNA, CDR2 YSLEER. There are 14 residues in the CDR3.

The chain carries TRBV20-1 and TRBJ2-6; 8 nucleotides align to TRBD2. Trimming took 3 bases from V and 0 from J; bases not matched to a gene: 1. Looked up from germline, CDR1 is DFQATT and CDR2 is SNEGSKA (reference sequence). The CDR3 is made up of 15 amino acids. CDR3 loop: CSASSGDSGANVLTF. CDR3 nucleotides: TGCAGTGCTAGTAGCGGGGACTCTGGGGCCAACGTCCTGACTTTC.

This clonotype was detected only a few times. V gene TRBV6-1 combines with J gene TRBJ2-7, with 8 bases lining up with TRBD1. The CDR3 is 13 amino acids. V was pared by 2 bases and J by 7 bases, with 4 bases of the junction left unmatched. The V gene's germline CDR1 is MNHNS and CDR2 SASEGT. As DNA, the CDR3 is TGTGCCAGCAGTGAATGGAGGACAGGGGAGCAGTACTTC. This gives the protein CASSEWRTGEQYF.

This clonotype was seen a handful of times. V gene TRBV14 combines with J gene TRBJ1-2, with TRBD1 as a possible D gene (6 bases). The ends were cut back, 1 base at V and 10 bases at J, with 19 bases in the middle. The germline CDR1 and CDR2 sequences are SGHDN and FVKESK. This CDR3 has 15 amino acids. CDR3 coding DNA: TGTGCCAGCAGCCAAGGCATTACAGGGTTGGATGACTACACCTTC. Translation gives CASSQGITGLDDYTF. The entire variable domain, with the rest obtained from reference TRBV14 and TRBJ1-2, is as follows: EAGVTQFPSHSVIEKGQTVTLRCDPISGHDNLYWYRRVMGKEIKFLLHFVKESKQDESGMPNNRFLAERTGGTYSTLKVQPAELEDSGVYFCASSQGITGLDDYTFGSGTRLTVV.

This clonotype was seen repeatedly, ten times or more. The chain uses TRBV11-2 and TRBJ2-7; maybe TRBD1 (6 bases). Germline-derived CDR1 and CDR2 are SGHAT and FQNNGV. The CDR3 is 17 amino acids. The V end lost 3 bases, the J end lost 2 bases, and 20 bases lay between the germline ends. The DNA of the CDR3 is TGTGCCAGCAGCTTGGGGAGAGGGGGATCCATTACCTACGAGCAGTACTTC. Translating it yields CASSLGRGGSITYEQYF. The entire variable domain, with the rest obtained from reference TRBV11-2 and TRBJ2-7, is as follows: EAGVAQSPRYKIIEKRQSVAFWCNPISGHATLYWYQQILGQGPKLLIQFQNNGVVDDSQLPKDRFSAERLKGVDSTLKIQPAKLEDSAVYLCASSLGRGGSITYEQYFGPGTRLTVT.

This clonotype occurred many times. The chain is built from TRBV20-1 and TRBJ2-3; 10 positions agree with TRBD1. Germline V gene sequence: CDR1 DFQATT, CDR2 SNEGSKA (reference sequence). Unmatched junction bases numbered 2, after V lost 5 bases and J lost 0 bases. This CDR3 spans 14 amino acids. CDR3 sequence reads: CSAGTGDSTDTQYF. For the CDR3, the DNA is TGCAGTGCTGGGACAGGGGATAGCACAGATACGCAGTATTTT.

This clonotype was recorded at least ten times. The CDR3 region has the DNA TGTGCCAGCAGTTTAAGTATGGGGACAGGGGGGTACGAGCAGTACTTC. Its protein is CASSLSMGTGGYEQYF. The chain has TRBV28 and TRBJ2-7; 11 bases agree with TRBD1. This CDR3 has 16 amino acids. V lost 2 bases and J lost 4; bases outside the gene matches: 7. Germline V gene lookup returns CDR1 MDHEN and CDR2 SYDVKM.

This clonotype was seen more than once but under ten times. V is TRBV20-1 and J is TRBJ1-5; the D gene is possibly TRBD1 (5 bases). The germline gives CDR1 DFQATT, CDR2 SNEGSKA (reference sequence). The V and J ends lost 1 base and 3 bases respectively, with 13 bases between them. The CDR3 consists of 15 residues. The CDR3 spells CSARAPGVTNQPQHF. The CDR3 nucleotides read TGCAGTGCTAGAGCCCCGGGGGTTACCAATCAGCCCCAGCATTTT.

The sample holds many counts of this clonotype. V usage is TRBV12-3 or TRBV12-4 and J usage is TRBJ1-4, with TRBD1 matching 10 bases. The CDR3 length is 15 residues. Trimming cost V 5 bases and J 8 bases; bases outside gene matches: 8. The CDR3 coding sequence is TGTGCCAGCAGTATAAGGACAGGGGGGGGCGAAAAACTGTTTTTT. Protein sequence: CASSIRTGGGEKLFF.

This clonotype was detected many times. The chain couples TRBV13 to TRBJ2-7, with 7 positions matching TRBD1. The CDR3 consists of 14 residues. The J segment lost 5 bases and the V segment lost 5 bases, leaving 9 bases of the junction unmatched. Germline-derived CDR1 and CDR2 are PRHDT and FYEKMQ (reference sequence). The CDR3, as DNA: TGTGCCAGCAGCCTACAGGGGCCTATCCACGAGCAGTACTTC. Its protein product is CASSLQGPIHEQYF.

This clonotype was counted between two and nine times. The chain employs TRBV28 and TRBJ2-3; 7 nucleotides line up with TRBD1. CDR1 and CDR2 (germline): MDHEN, SYDVKM. There are 13 residues in the CDR3. Trimming cost V 2 bases and J 7 bases; bases outside gene matches: 3. The CDR3 region is CASSLTGVNTQYF. The CDR3 region has the DNA TGTGCCAGCAGTTTAACAGGGGTTAATACGCAGTATTTT.

This clonotype was seen many times. This rearrangement joins TRBV6-2 or TRBV6-3 to TRBJ1-1; TRBD1 is a possible D gene (5 bases). V was cut by 6 bases and J by 2 bases, with 22 bases left in between. The CDR3 contains 17 residues. Germline CDR1 and CDR2: MNHEY and SVGEGT. The CDR3 region has the DNA TGTGCCAGCAGCCCCTCGGTCGGGGACGGAACTAACACTGAAGCTTTCTTT. Its translation is CASSPSVGDGTNTEAFF.

CDR3 amino acids: CSAAQGAGVAKNIQYF. The CDR3 region has the DNA TGCAGTGCCGCCCAGGGGGCTGGGGTAGCCAAAAACATTCAGTACTTC. The chain joins TRBV20-1 to TRBJ2-4; 8 bases agree with TRBD1. The trim removed 6 bases at V and 0 bases at J, leaving 10 bases unmatched. CDR3 length equals 16 residues. CDR1 and CDR2 from the germline V gene are DFQATT and SNEGSKA (reference sequence).

The rearrangement uses TRBV6-5 and TRBJ1-1; TRBD1 agrees at 7 bases. The CDR3 runs to 13 residues. Per germline, CDR1 MNHEY and CDR2 SVGAGI. Trimming removed 4 bases from V and 7 bases from J; junction bases left unmatched: 6. The CDR3 DNA is TGTGCCAGCAGTTTACACAGGGGTGGTGAAGCTTTCTTT. Its protein is CASSLHRGGEAFF.

This clonotype has a count of ten or more. The rearrangement uses TRBV5-6 and TRBJ1-1; D is unresolved. There are 14 residues in the CDR3. CDR1 and CDR2 from the germline V gene are SGHDT and YYEEEE. V was trimmed by 0 bases and J by 6 bases, leaving 12 bases between them. This CDR3 reads CASSLAAREAEAFF. CDR3 in DNA: TGTGCCAGCAGCTTGGCGGCGAGGGAGGCTGAAGCTTTCTTT.

This clonotype was seen more than once but under ten times. J is TRBJ1-5 and V is TRBV18; 8 nucleotides match TRBD1. The CDR3 is 17 amino acids. V shed 2 bases and J 4 bases; nucleotides not matched to a gene: 10. Germline CDR1 reads KGHSH; CDR2 reads LQKENI. Written as DNA, the CDR3 is TGTGCCAGCTCACCAAGAGGAACAGGGGGACTGAATCAGCCCCAGCATTTT. It encodes CASSPRGTGGLNQPQHF. The full variable domain, rest sourced from reference TRBV18 and TRBJ1-5, is NAGVMQNPRHLVRRRGQEARLRCSPMKGHSHVYWYRQLPEEGLKFMVYLQKENIIDESGMPKERFSAEFPKEGPSILRIQQVVRGDSAAYFCASSPRGTGGLNQPQHFGDGTRLSIL.

This clonotype was observed many times. The chain is built from TRBV28 and TRBJ2-7, with D perhaps given as TRBD1 or TRBD2 (5 bases each). Trimming left V 4 bases short and J 1 base short, with 20 bases between. The CDR3 totals 17 residues. Germline values: CDR1 MDHEN, CDR2 SYDVKM. CDR3 amino acids: CASSSLTRGPVSYEQYF. DNA of the CDR3: TGTGCCAGCAGTTCCTTAACGAGGGGCCCAGTTTCCTACGAGCAGTACTTC.

The table lists this clonotype with many counts. V gene TRBV6-5 combines with J gene TRBJ2-1, with 9 bases fitting TRBD1. CDR1 MNHEY and CDR2 SVGAGI come from the germline V gene. This CDR3 is 15 amino acids long. Trimming removed 1 base from V and 8 bases from J; junction bases left unmatched: 6. The CDR3 DNA reads TGTGCCAGCAGTTACTGGGGACAGGGAAGTTATGAGCAGTTCTTC. Amino acid sequence: CASSYWGQGSYEQFF.

A few counts support this clonotype. This rearrangement joins TRBV20-1 to TRBJ2-7; 9 nucleotides match TRBD1. The CDR3 loop spans 14 amino acids. The germline V gene has CDR1 DFQATT and CDR2 SNEGSKA (reference sequence). V shed 3 bases and J 3 bases; nucleotides not matched to a gene: 6. The CDR3 reads CSARGRDRDYEQYF. The CDR3 region has the DNA TGCAGTGCTAGGGGCAGGGACAGGGACTACGAGCAGTACTTC.

This clonotype showed up many times. J is TRBJ2-5 and V is TRBV5-1; D is perhaps TRBD2 (5 bases). Deletions cut 6 bases from V and 5 bases from J, with 14 bases between. Germline assignment: CDR1 SGHRS and CDR2 YFSETQ. The CDR3 extends over 13 amino acids. The CDR3 sequence is CASMDSPLETQYF. CDR3 in DNA: TGCGCCAGCATGGACTCCCCCCTGGAGACCCAGTACTTC.

This clonotype was counted ten times or more. V usage is TRBV5-1 and J usage is TRBJ2-2, with D tentatively TRBD1 or TRBD2 (5 bases each). CDR3 length: 18 amino acids. Per the germline V gene, CDR1 is SGHRS and CDR2 is YFSETQ. V was trimmed by 0 bases and J by 7 bases, leaving 22 bases between them. For the CDR3, the DNA is TGCGCCAGCAGCTTGGGGTCGACCCCAAGGGACGTCGGCGGGGAGCTGTTTTTT. Protein sequence: CASSLGSTPRDVGGELFF.

This clonotype was detected many times. The J gene is TRBJ2-7, the V gene TRBV3-1, with D hard to call. V dropped 5 bases and J dropped 2 bases, with 4 bases sitting between them. CDR3 size: 11 residues. Germline V gene data show CDR1 as LGHDT and CDR2 as YNNKEL (reference sequence). CDR3 in amino acids: CASSDPYEQYF. The CDR3 nucleotides are TGTGCCAGCAGCGACCCCTACGAGCAGTACTTC.

A few counts support this clonotype. This chain links TRBV4-2 with TRBJ2-1; 10 bases agree with TRBD2. The CDR3 sequence is 16 residues long. CDR1 and CDR2 from the germline V gene are LGHNA and YNFKEQ. The junction had 8 bases not matched to a gene; V was cut back by 4 bases and J by 5 bases. CDR3 bases: TGTGCCAGCAGCCCTGCAACTAGCGGGGTTCACAATGAGCAGTTCTTC. This sequence encodes CASSPATSGVHNEQFF.